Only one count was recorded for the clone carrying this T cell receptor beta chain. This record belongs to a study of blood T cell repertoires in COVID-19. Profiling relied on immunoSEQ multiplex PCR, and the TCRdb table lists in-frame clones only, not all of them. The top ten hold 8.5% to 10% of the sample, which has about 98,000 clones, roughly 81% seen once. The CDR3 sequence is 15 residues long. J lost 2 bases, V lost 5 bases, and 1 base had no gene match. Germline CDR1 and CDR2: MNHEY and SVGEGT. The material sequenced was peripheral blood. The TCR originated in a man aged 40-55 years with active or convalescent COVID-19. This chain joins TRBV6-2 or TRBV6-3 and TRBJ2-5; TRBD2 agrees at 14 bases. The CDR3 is CASSRTSGGQETQYF. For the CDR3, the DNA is TGTGCCAGCAGTAGGACTAGCGGGGGGCAAGAGACCCAGTACTTC.